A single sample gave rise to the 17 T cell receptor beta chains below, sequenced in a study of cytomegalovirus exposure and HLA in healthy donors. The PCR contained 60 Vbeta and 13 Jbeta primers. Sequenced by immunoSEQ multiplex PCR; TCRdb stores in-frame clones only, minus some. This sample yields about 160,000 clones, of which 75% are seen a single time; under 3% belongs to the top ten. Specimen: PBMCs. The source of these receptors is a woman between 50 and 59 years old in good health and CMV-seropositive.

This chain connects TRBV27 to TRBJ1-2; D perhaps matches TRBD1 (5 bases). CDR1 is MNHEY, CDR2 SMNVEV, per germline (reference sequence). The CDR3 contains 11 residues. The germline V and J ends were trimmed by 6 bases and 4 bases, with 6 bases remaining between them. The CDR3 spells CASSGGYGYTF. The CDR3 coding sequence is TGTGCCAGCAGCGGGGGCTATGGCTACACCTTC.

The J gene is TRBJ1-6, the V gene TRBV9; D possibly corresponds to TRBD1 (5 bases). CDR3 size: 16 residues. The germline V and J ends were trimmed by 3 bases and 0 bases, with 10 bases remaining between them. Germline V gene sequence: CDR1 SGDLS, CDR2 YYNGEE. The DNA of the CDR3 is TGTGCCAGCAGCGGGGGCGGAGCCTCCTATAATTCACCCCTCCACTTT. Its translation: CASSGGGASYNSPLHF. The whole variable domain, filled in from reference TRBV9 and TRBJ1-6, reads DSGVTQTPKHLITATGQRVTLRCSPRSGDLSVYWYQQSLDQGLQFLIQYYNGEERAKGNILERFSAQQFPDLHSELNLSSLELGDSALYFCASSGGGASYNSPLHFGNGTRLTVT.

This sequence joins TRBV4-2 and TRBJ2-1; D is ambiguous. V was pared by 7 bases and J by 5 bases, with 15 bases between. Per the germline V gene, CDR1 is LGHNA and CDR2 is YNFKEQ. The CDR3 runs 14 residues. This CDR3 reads CASKSSESDNEQFF. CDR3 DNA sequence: TGTGCCAGCAAGTCGTCAGAGAGCGACAATGAGCAGTTCTTC.

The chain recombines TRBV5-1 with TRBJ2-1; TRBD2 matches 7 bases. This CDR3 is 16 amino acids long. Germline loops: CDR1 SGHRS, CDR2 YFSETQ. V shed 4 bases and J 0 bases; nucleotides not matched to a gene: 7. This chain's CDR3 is CASSLDSGNSYNEQFF. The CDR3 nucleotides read TGCGCCAGCAGCCTTGACAGCGGGAACTCCTACAATGAGCAGTTCTTC.

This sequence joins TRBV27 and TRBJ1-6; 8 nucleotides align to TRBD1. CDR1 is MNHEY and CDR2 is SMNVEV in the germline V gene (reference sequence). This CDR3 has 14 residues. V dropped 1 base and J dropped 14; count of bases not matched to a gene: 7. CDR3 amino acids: CASSLFRTGRTLHF. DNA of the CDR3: TGTGCCAGCAGTTTATTTCGGACAGGGCGGACCCTCCACTTT.

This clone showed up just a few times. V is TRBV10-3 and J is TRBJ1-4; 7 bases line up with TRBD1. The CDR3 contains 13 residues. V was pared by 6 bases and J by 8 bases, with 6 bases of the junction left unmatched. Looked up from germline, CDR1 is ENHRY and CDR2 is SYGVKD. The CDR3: CAIRGGRGEKLFF. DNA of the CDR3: TGTGCCATCAGAGGGGGCCGTGGCGAAAAACTGTTTTTT.

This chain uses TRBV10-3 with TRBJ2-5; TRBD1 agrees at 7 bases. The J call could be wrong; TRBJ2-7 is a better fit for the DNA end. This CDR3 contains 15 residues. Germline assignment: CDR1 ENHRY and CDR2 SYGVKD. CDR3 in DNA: TGTGCCATCAGTGAGCCACAGGGGACCTCCTACGAGCAGTACTTC. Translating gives CAISEPQGTSYEQYF.

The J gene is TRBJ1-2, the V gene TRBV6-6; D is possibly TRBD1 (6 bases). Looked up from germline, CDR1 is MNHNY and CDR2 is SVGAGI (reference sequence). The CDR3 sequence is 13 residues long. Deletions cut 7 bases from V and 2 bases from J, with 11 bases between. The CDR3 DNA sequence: TGTGCCAGCAACAACAGGGCAAACTATGGCTACACCTTC. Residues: CASNNRANYGYTF.

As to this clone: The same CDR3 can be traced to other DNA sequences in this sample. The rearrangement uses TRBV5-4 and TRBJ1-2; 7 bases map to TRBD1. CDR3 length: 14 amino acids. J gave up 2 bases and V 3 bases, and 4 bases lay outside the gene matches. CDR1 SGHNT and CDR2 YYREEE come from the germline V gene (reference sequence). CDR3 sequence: CASSSGQANYGYTF. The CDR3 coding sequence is TGTGCCAGCAGCTCCGGACAGGCGAACTATGGCTACACCTTC.

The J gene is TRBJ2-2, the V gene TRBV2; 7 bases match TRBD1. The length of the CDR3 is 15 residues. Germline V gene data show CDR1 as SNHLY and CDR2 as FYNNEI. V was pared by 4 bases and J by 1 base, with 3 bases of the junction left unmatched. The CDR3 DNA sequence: TGTGCCAGCAGTGTCTACAGGGGGAACACCGGGGAGCTGTTTTTT. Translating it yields CASSVYRGNTGELFF.

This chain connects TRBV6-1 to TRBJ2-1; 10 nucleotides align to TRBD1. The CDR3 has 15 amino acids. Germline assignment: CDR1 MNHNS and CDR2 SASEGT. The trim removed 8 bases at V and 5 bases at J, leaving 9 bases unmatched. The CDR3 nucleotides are TGTGCCAGCCTTTTGGACAGGGGGGAGCACAATGAGCAGTTCTTC. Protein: CASLLDRGEHNEQFF.

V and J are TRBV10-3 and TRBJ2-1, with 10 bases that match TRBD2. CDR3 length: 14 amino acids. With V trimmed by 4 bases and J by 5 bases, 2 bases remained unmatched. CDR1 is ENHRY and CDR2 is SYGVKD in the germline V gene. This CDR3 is CAISGSGGNNEQFF. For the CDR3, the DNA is TGTGCCATCAGTGGTAGCGGGGGGAACAATGAGCAGTTCTTC.

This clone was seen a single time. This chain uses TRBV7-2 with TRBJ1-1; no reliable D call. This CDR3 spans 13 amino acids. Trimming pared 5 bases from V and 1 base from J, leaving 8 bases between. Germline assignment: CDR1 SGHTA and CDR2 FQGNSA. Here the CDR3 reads CASSATSNTEAFF. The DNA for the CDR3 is TGTGCCAGCAGCGCTACCTCGAACACTGAAGCTTTCTTT.

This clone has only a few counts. The CDR3 region has the DNA TGTGCCAGCACCCAATCCTACTCTGGAAACACCATATATTTT. Translation gives CASTQSYSGNTIYF. This chain joins TRBV6-5 and TRBJ1-3; D unresolved. The CDR3 runs to 14 residues. V was cut by 7 bases and J by 0 bases, with 10 bases left in between. The germline CDR1 and CDR2 sequences are MNHEY and SVGAGI.

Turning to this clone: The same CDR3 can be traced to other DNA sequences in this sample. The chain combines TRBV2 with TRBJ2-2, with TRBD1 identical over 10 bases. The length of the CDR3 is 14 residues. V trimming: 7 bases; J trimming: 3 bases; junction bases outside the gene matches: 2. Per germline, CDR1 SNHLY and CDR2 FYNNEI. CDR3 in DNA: TGTGCCAGCACGGGACAGGGGCACACCGGGGAGCTGTTTTTT. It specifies CASTGQGHTGELFF.

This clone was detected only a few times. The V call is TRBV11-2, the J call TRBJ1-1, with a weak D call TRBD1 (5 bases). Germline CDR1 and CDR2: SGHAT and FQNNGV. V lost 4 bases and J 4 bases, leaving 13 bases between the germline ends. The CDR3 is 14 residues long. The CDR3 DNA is TGTGCCAGCAGCTCATGGGGGGAGGGCACTGAAGCTTTCTTT. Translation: CASSSWGEGTEAFF.

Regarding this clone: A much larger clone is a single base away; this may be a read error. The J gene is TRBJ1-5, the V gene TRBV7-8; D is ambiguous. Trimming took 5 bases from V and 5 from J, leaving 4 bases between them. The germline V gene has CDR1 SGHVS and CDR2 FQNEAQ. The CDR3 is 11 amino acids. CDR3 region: CASSPDQPQHF. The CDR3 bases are TGTGCCAGCAGCCCCGATCAGCCCCAGCATTTT. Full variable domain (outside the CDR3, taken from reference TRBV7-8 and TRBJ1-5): GAGVSQSPRYKVAKRGQDVALRCDPISGHVSLFWYQQALGQGPEFLTYFQNEAQLDKSGLPSDRFFAERPEGSVSTLKIQRTQQEDSAVYLCASSPDQPQHFGDGTRLSIL.